The rows below give T cell receptor beta chains drawn from one sample of a study of PD-1 blockade in classical Hodgkin lymphoma. Sequencing used immunoSEQ multiplex PCR; TCRdb keeps in-frame clones, though not all of them. The sample shows approximately 30,000 clones, around four fifths of them seen only once. The sample consisted of peripheral blood mononuclear cells (PBMCs), taken before the second cycle of nivolumab. The receptors shown here come from a human donor with classical Hodgkin lymphoma. The conserved cysteine and the conserved F or W are not part of the CDR3 here. The order of the fields is J gene, clone size, V gene, CDR3 protein. Size tells how often a clone was seen (once, few, many) or the class of an expanded clone, and some rows leave it out.

TRBJ1-3 - TRBV10-3 AIGGIAGNTIY
TRBJ2-7 - TRBV6-5 ASRGQSKVYEQY
TRBJ1-2 - TRBV18 ASSPPFPGRGYT
TRBJ1-1 - TRBV11-3 ASSPGYGGTEAF
TRBJ1-6 once TRBV10-3 AISDGGRNNSPLH
TRBJ1-4 - TRBV5-1 ASSSGVNNEKLF
TRBJ2-2 - TRBV10-3 AISESRLAGGKTGELF
TRBJ1-1 - TRBV5-1 ASSLGQGIAEAF
TRBJ2-1 - TRBV6-5 ASNLRGLAGGQF
TRBJ2-2 - TRBV2 ASTRSRAVGELF
TRBJ1-5 - TRBV10-3 AISEYRDSASQPQH
TRBJ2-1 - TRBV6-5 ASSRNNEQF
TRBJ1-3 - TRBV7-9 ASSLRRFSGNTIY
TRBJ2-7 - TRBV29-1 SVDRDFSYEQY
TRBJ2-1 - TRBV6-5 ASSYKGLASYNEQF
TRBJ1-1 - TRBV6-6 ASRGDSSSSEAF
TRBJ2-5 - TRBV11-3 ASSLGTSGVYQETQY
TRBJ2-3 - TRBV7-9 ASSLSADTQY
TRBJ1-2 once TRBV10-3 AILSDTGDGYT
TRBJ2-5 few TRBV5-1 ASARRDSSQETQY
TRBJ1-1 - TRBV7-6 ASSPEGARTEAF
TRBJ1-5 - TRBV28 ASSTTGGVQPQH
TRBJ1-4 - TRBV19 ASSIETVYNEKLF